The text below deals with one T cell receptor beta chain. No cognate antigen has been identified for it. No per-base quality is available; no much larger clone lies one base away. Genomic DNA was extracted with the Qiagen DNeasy kit from unsorted PBMCs and from negatively selected CD4+ and CD8+ fractions. TCR beta CDR3 regions were subjected to amplification by immunoSEQ multiplex PCR with primers that anneal to V and J segments. Amplification bias was minimized using a synthetic immune receptor repertoire, and residual bias was removed computationally after sequencing. The paper's processing steps were these. Custom Python scripts were used to quantify repertoire diversity as the Shannon entropy index. Unsorted, CD4+ and CD8+ repertoires were analyzed separately, except in combined analyses where CD4+ and CD8+ sequences were merged in silico. A clone was considered expanded if an increase in frequency of at least 2-fold after treatment relative to C1D1 was found, and a pseudocount of 0.5 was applied to clones undetected at baseline. Clones with 0 or 1 copy at C1D1 were defined as singleton clones, while clones with 2 or more copies were defined as non-singleton clones. Clones expanded in unsorted samples were labelled as CD4+, CD8+ or unknown by matching protein sequences in sorted samples from the same patient. Diversity changes from C1D1 to C4D1 were tested in paired samples using Wilcoxon tests. Not all clones reach the TCRdb copy of this immuneACCESS table, which keeps in-frame sequences only. Checked studies attribute under half of the gap to unresolved V genes and leave the rest unexplained. V and J calls and clone size are given by that table; D and trimming were obtained from the DNA. The sample records roughly 100,000 clones, approximately 90% of which are singletons. Of the sample, 19% is held by the ten largest clones.

Taken with the paper, the label for time point translates to: cycle 4 day 1 (C4D1), after more than five weeks of nivolumab. Every trial patient had relapsed after autologous stem cell transplantation, and cohorts A, B and C differed in prior brentuximab vedotin exposure. The trial cohort comprised 56 patients with relapsed/refractory classical Hodgkin lymphoma whose best overall responses were complete response, partial response or progressive disease. Trial patients were treated with single-agent nivolumab in the multi-cohort phase II CheckMate 205 trial. Best overall response was determined by an independent review committee according to the 2007 International Working Group response criteria. Trial PBMCs were collected just before the start of nivolumab (C1D1) and during therapy at cycle 2 day 1 and cycle 4 day 1. After peripheral blood was drawn into 8 mL Vacutainer Cell Preparation Tubes, PBMCs were isolated by centrifugation and then cryopreserved.

This record comes from a study of PD-1 blockade in classical Hodgkin lymphoma (dated by TCRdb to the early 2020s). With respect to the entire study: Nivolumab dosing was 3 mg/kg intravenously every 2 weeks, continuing until either disease progression or unacceptable toxicity. A peripheral blood immune signature of response to PD-1 blockade in classical Hodgkin lymphoma was defined using TCR beta sequencing and CyTOF.

The paper as a whole reports these results and caveats: The study was limited to a single clinical trial cohort, and causes of repertoire differences, possibly disease activity or prior therapy, remained undefined. Baseline TCR diversity was reported as lower in newly diagnosed patients than in healthy donors, and lower still in relapsed/refractory patients. A significant rise by C4D1 was seen in CD4+ but not CD8+ TCR diversity (p=0.0027 vs p=0.16), with the rise being most apparent in complete responders (p=0.02). Among trial patients, those achieving complete response had baseline diversity similar to that of newly diagnosed patients, while diversity was significantly lower in partial responders and progressors. Diversity was lower in patients who began nivolumab less than 1 year after ASCT, so these patients were left out of later analyses to avoid confounding by immune reconstitution.

The TCR sequence derives from a human donor with classical Hodgkin lymphoma. This material consisted of peripheral blood mononuclear cells (PBMCs), taken before the fourth cycle of nivolumab.

The DNA is as follows: TGTGCCAGCAGCCCCCAGCTAGCGGGCGACGAGCAGTACTTC. This yields the protein CASSPQLAGDEQYF. Recombination connected TRBV13 to TRBJ2-7; 8 middle bases align to TRBD2. At the junction V is shortened by 5 bases and J by 5 bases; bases outside the gene matches: 8. The CDR3 has 14 amino acids, counting the end cysteine and phenylalanine. Just CDR3 DNA is preserved here, 42 bases in frame from base 1. Via the germline V gene (reference sequence), CDR1 is PRHDT and CDR2 FYEKMQ.